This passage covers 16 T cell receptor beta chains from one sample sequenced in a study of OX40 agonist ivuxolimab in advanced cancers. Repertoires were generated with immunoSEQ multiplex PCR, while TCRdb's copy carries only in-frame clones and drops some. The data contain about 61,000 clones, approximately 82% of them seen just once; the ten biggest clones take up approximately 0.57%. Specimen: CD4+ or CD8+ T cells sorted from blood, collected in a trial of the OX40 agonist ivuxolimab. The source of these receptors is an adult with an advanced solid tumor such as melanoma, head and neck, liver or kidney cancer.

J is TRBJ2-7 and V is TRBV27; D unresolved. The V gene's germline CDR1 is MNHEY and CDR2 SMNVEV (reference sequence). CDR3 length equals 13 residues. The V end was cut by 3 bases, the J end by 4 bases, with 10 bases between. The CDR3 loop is CASSFSAGYEQYF. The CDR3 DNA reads TGTGCCAGCAGTTTCTCGGCCGGTTACGAGCAGTACTTC.

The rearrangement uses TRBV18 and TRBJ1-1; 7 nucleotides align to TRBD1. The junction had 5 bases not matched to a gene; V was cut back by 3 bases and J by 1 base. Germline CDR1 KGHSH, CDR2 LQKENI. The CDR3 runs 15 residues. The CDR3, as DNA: TGTGCCAGCTCACCCCAGGGACAGTCGAACACTGAAGCTTTCTTT. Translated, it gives CASSPQGQSNTEAFF.

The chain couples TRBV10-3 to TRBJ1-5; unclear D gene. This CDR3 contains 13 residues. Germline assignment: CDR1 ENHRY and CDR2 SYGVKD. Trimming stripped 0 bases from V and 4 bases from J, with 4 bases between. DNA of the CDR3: TGTGCCATCAGTGAGTCCCTAAATCAGCCCCAGCATTTT. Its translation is CAISESLNQPQHF.

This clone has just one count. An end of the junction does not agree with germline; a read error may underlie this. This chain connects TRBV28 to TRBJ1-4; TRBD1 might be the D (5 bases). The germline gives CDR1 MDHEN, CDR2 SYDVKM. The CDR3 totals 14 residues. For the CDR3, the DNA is TGTGCCAGCAGACCTCAGGGATTCAATGAAAAACTGCTTTTT. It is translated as CASRPQGFNEKLLF.

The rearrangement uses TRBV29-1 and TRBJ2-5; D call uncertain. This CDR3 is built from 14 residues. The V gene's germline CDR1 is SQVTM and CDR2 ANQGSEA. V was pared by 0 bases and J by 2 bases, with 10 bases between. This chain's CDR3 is CSVEEAREQETQYF. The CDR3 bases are TGCAGCGTTGAAGAGGCTAGGGAACAAGAGACCCAGTACTTC.

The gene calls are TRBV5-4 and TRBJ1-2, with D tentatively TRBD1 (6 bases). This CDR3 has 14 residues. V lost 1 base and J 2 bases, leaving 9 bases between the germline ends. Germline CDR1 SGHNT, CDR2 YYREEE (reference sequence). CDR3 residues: CASSLPDRNYGYTF. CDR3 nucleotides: TGTGCCAGCAGCTTGCCGGACAGAAACTATGGCTACACCTTC.

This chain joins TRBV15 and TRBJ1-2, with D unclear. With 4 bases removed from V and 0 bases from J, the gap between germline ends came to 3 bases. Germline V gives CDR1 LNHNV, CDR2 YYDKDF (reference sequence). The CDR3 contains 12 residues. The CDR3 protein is CATSTSNYGYTF. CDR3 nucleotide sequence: TGTGCCACCAGCACCTCTAACTATGGCTACACCTTC.

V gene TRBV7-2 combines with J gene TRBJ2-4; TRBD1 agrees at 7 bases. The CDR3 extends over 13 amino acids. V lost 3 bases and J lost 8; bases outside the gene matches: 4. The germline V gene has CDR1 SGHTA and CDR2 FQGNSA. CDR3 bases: TGTGCCAGCAGCTTCAACCAGGGGGACATTCAGTACTTC. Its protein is CASSFNQGDIQYF.

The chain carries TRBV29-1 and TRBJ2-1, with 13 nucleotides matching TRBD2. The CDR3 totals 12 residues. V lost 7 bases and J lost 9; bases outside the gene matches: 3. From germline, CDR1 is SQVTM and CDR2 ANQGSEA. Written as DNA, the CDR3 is TGCAGCGCCGGACTAGCGGGGGCTGAGCAGTTCTTC. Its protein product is CSAGLAGAEQFF.

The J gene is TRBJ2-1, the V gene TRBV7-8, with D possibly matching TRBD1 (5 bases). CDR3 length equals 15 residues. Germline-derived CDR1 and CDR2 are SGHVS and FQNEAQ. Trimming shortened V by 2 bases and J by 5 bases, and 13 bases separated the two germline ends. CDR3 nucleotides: TGTGCCAGCAGCTTACAGGGCGACCGTCACAATGAGCAGTTCTTC. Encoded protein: CASSLQGDRHNEQFF.

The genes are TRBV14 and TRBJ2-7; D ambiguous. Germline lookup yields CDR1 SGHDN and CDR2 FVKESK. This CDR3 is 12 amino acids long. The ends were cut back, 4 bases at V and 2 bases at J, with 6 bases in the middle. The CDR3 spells CASSPNTYEQYF. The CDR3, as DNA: TGTGCCAGCAGCCCCAACACCTACGAGCAGTACTTC.

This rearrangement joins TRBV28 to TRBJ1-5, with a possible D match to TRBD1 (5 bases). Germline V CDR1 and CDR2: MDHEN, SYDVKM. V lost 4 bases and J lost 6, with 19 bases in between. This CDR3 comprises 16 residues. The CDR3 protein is CASSSPLWGDGQPQHF. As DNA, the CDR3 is TGTGCCAGCAGTTCCCCCCTCTGGGGGGACGGTCAGCCCCAGCATTTT.

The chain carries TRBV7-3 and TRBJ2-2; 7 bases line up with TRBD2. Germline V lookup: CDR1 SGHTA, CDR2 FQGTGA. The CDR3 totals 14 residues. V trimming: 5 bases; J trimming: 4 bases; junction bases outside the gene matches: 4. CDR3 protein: CASSPSGGTGELFF. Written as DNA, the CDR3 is TGTGCCAGCAGCCCTTCGGGGGGCACCGGGGAGCTGTTTTTT.

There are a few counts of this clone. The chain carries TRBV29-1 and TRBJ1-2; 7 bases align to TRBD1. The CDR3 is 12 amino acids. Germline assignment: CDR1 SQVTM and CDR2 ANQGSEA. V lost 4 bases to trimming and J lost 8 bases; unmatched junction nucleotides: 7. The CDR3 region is CSVVGRGEGYTF. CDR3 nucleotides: TGCAGCGTTGTAGGCAGGGGGGAAGGCTACACCTTC.

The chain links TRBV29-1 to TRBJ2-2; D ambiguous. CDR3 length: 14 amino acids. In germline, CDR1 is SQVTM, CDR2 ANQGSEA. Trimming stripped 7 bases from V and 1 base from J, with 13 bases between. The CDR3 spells CSAKVTVNTGELFF. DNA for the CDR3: TGCAGCGCTAAGGTGACGGTGAACACCGGGGAGCTGTTTTTT.

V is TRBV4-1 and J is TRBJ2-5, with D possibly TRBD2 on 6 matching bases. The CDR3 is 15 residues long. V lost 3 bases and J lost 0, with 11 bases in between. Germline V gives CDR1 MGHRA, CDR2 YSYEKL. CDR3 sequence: CASSQDYPNQETQYF. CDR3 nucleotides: TGCGCCAGCAGCCAGGACTACCCGAACCAAGAGACCCAGTACTTC.